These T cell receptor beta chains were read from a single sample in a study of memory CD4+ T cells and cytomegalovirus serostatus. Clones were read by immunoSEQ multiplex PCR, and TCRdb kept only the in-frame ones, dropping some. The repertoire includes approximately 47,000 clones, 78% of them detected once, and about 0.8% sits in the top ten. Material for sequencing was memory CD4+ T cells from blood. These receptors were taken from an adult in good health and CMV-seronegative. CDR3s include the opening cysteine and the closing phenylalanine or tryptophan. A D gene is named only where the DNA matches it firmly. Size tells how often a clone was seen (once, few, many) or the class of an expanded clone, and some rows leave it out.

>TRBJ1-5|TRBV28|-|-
CASSDGQPQHF
TGTGCCAGCAGTGACGGTCAGCCCCAGCATTTT
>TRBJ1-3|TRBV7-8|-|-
CASSFNGNTIYF
TGTGCCAGCAGCTTTAACGGAAACACCATATATTTT
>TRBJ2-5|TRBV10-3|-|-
CAISVRDQETQYF
TGTGCCATCAGCGTACGGGACCAAGAGACCCAGTACTTC
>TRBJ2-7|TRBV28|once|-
CASSIPRNSYEQYF
TGTGCCAGCAGTATACCTCGGAATTCCTACGAGCAGTACTTC
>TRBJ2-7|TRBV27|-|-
CASSLTGRVGEQYF
TGTGCCAGCAGTTTAACGGGACGTGTGGGCGAGCAGTACTTC
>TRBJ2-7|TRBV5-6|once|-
CASSFGLALYEQYF
TGTGCCAGCAGCTTTGGTCTAGCCCTCTACGAGCAGTACTTC
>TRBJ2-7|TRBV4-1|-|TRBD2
CASSHPLAGALGGEQYF
TGCGCCAGCAGCCATCCCCTAGCGGGAGCTCTGGGAGGTGAGCAGTACTTC
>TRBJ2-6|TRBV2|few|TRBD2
CASHGGASSGANVLTF
TGTGCCAGCCACGGGGGGGCCTCCTCTGGGGCCAACGTCCTGACTTTC
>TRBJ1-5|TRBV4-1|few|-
CASSQGGDPRLPQHF
TGCGCCAGCAGCCAAGGGGGGGACCCACGGCTGCCCCAGCATTTT
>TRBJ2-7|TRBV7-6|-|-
CASSLLPPTGTLSYEQYF
TGTGCCAGCAGCTTGCTCCCCCCGACAGGAACCCTCTCCTACGAGCAGTACTTC
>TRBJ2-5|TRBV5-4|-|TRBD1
CASSLGGQGNQETQYF
TGTGCCAGCAGCTTGGGGGGACAGGGGAACCAAGAGACCCAGTACTTC
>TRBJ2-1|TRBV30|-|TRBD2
CAWDGLADEQFF
TGTGCCTGGGACGGACTAGCAGATGAGCAGTTCTTC
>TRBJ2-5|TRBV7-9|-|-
CASSRLGSGSMTQYF
TGTGCCAGCAGCCGGCTTGGTAGCGGCTCAATGACCCAGTACTTC
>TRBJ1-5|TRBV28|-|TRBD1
CASRGNRGRNQPQHF
TGTGCCAGCAGGGGGAACAGGGGGCGAAATCAGCCCCAGCATTTT
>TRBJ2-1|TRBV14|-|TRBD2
CASSRTSGYNEQFF
TGTGCCAGCAGCCGGACTAGCGGGTACAATGAGCAGTTCTTC
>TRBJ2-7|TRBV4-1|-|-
CASSQDLGLARPYEQYF
TGCGCCAGCAGCCAAGATCTAGGGCTAGCGAGACCCTACGAGCAGTACTTC
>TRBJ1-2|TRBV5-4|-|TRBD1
CASSRPGQVILYGYTF
TGTGCCAGCAGTCGCCCGGGACAGGTGATCCTCTATGGCTACACCTTC
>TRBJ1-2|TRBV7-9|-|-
CASSLEVGANF
TGTGCCAGCAGCTTAGAGGTCGGTGCAAACTTC
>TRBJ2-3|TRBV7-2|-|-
CASSLGIMTGTDTQYF
TGTGCCAGCAGCTTAGGTATTATGACGGGCACAGATACGCAGTATTTT
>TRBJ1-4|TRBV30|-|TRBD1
CACPGQPIVATNEKLFF
TGTGCCTGCCCGGGACAGCCGATAGTTGCAACTAATGAAAAACTGTTTTTT
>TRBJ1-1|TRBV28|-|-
CASRGPGGYRAEAFF
TGTGCCAGCAGGGGGCCGGGGGGGTATAGGGCTGAAGCTTTCTTT
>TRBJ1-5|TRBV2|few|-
CASKRDPGAQPQHF
TGTGCCAGCAAACGGGACCCGGGTGCTCAGCCCCAGCATTTT
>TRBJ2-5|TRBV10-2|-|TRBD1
CASSGTGAMGETQYF
TGCGCCAGCAGTGGGACAGGGGCAATGGGGGAGACCCAGTACTTC
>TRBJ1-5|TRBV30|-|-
CAWSVGGGNQPQHF
TGTGCCTGGAGTGTGGGTGGGGGCAATCAGCCCCAGCATTTT
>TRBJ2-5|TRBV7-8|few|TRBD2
CASSSLGSSGGAETQYF
TGTGCCAGCAGCTCCCTCGGTAGTAGCGGGGGGGCGGAGACCCAGTACTTC
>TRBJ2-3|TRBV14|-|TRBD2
CASSPMGLAVTDTQYF
TGTGCCAGCAGCCCGATGGGACTAGCCGTCACAGATACGCAGTATTTT
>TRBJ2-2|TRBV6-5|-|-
CASSYRGSRTGELFF
TGTGCCAGCAGTTACCGTGGGAGTAGGACCGGGGAGCTGTTTTTT
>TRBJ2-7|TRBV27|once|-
CATMDEGRVYEQYF
TGTGCCACCATGGACGAGGGAAGGGTATACGAGCAGTACTTC
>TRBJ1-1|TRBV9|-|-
CASSVVSRLNTEAFF
TGTGCCAGCAGCGTAGTATCACGTCTGAACACTGAAGCTTTCTTT
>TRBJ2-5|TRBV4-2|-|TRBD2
CASSHQREGSLAQYF
TGTGCCAGCAGCCATCAGCGGGAGGGGAGTTTGGCCCAGTACTTC
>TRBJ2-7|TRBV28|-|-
CASYTASEQYF
TGTGCCAGCTACACAGCCTCCGAGCAGTACTTC
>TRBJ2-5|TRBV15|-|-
CATRAAQGLPKTQYF
TGTGCCACGAGAGCCGCACAGGGTTTACCCAAGACCCAGTACTTC
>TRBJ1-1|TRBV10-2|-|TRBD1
CASSRTGETEAFF
TGCGCCAGCAGTCGGACAGGGGAGACTGAAGCTTTCTTT
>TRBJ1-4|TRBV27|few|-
CASSPPIGQGGEKLFF
TGTGCCAGCAGTCCCCCCATAGGGCAGGGCGGCGAAAAACTGTTTTTT
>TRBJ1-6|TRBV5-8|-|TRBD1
CASSPGQGAVVTLHF
TGTGCCAGCAGCCCGGGACAGGGTGCGGTTGTCACCCTCCACTTT
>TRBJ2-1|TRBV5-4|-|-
CASSPQSYNEQFF
TGTGCCAGCAGCCCGCAAAGCTACAATGAGCAGTTCTTC
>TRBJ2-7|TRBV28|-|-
CASSGGGHSYEQYF
TGTGCCAGCAGTGGGGGCGGGCACTCCTACGAGCAGTACTTC
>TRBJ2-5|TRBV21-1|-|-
CANLPRDRNILNEETQYF
TGTGCCAACCTACCCCGGGACAGGAATATTCTTAATGAAGAGACCCAGTACTTC
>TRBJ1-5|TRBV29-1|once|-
CSVEEGRDQPQHF
TGCAGCGTTGAAGAAGGGAGGGATCAGCCCCAGCATTTT
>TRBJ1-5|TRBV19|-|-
CASSTGGGNQPQHF
TGTGCCAGTAGTACGGGGGGGGGCAATCAGCCCCAGCATTTT
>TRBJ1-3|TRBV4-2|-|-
CASSPRYGSIYF
TGTGCCAGCAGCCCCCGTTACGGCAGCATATATTTT
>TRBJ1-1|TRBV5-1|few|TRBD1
CASSLEATGLNTEAFF
TGCGCCAGCAGCTTGGAGGCGACAGGGTTGAACACTGAAGCTTTCTTT
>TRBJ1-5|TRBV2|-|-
CASSDRSGDQPQHF
TGTGCCAGCAGCGATAGAAGCGGCGATCAGCCCCAGCATTTT
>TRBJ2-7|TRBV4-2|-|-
CASSQGLGYEQYF
TGTGCCAGCAGCCAAGGACTAGGGTACGAGCAGTACTTC
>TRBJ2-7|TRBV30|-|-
CAWKGNYEQYF
TGTGCCTGGAAAGGGAACTACGAGCAGTACTTC
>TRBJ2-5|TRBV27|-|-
CASGYRRGGTQYF
TGTGCCAGCGGCTACAGGAGGGGGGGGACCCAGTACTTC
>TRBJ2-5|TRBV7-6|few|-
CASSLERETQYF
TGTGCCAGCAGCTTAGAACGAGAGACCCAGTACTTC
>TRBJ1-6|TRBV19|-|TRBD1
CASRLSDRRDSPLHF
TGTGCCAGTAGGCTCTCGGACAGGAGGGATTCACCCCTCCACTTT
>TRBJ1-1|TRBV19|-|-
CASSTAWNTEAFF
TGTGCCAGTAGTACTGCGTGGAACACTGAAGCTTTCTTT
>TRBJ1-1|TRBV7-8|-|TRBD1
CASSLRDRNWGEAFF
TGTGCCAGCAGCTTACGGGACAGAAACTGGGGTGAAGCTTTCTTT
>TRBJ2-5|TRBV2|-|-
CASSETRGRVQTQYF
TGTGCCAGCAGTGAGACCAGGGGGAGGGTGCAGACCCAGTACTTC
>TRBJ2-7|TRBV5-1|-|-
CASSLADGPYEQYF
TGCGCCAGCAGCTTGGCGGACGGCCCCTACGAGCAGTACTTC
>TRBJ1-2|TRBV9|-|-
CASSVGAGSNYGYTF
TGTGCCAGCAGCGTAGGAGCAGGCTCTAACTATGGCTACACCTTC
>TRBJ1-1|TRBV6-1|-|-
CASGRAMNTEAFF
TGTGCCAGCGGCAGGGCTATGAACACTGAAGCTTTCTTT